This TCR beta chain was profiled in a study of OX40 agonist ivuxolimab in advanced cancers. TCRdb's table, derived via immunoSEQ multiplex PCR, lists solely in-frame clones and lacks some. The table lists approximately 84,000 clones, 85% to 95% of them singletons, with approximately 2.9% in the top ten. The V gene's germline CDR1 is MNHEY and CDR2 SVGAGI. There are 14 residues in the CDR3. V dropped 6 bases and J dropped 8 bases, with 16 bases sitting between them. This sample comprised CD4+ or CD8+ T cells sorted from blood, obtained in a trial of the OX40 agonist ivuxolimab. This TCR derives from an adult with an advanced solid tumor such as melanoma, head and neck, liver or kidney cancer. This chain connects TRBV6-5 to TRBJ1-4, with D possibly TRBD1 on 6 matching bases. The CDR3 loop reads CASSYSGEREKLFF. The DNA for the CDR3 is TGTGCCAGCAGCTATTCAGGGGAGAGAGAAAAACTGTTTTTT.